This TCR beta chain originates from a study of T cell changes during pregnancy in multiple sclerosis. Trimming cost V 4 bases and J 5 bases, with 12 bases left between them. Per the germline V gene, CDR1 is SGHRS and CDR2 is YFSETQ. This CDR3 has 13 residues. Method: immunoSEQ multiplex PCR; TCRdb's copy keeps in-frame clones and lacks some. Of 30,000 to 35,000 clones in the sample, 85% to 90% were seen once. This clone has just one count. The receptor's source is a female donor with multiple sclerosis, enrolled in a pregnancy study. Sequenced here: CD8+ T cells from peripheral blood mononuclear cells, sampled in the third trimester of pregnancy. This sequence joins TRBV5-1 and TRBJ2-5; maybe TRBD1 (6 bases). The CDR3 is CASSNRVGETQYF. The CDR3 DNA is TGCGCCAGCAGCAACAGGGTCGGGGAGACCCAGTACTTC.